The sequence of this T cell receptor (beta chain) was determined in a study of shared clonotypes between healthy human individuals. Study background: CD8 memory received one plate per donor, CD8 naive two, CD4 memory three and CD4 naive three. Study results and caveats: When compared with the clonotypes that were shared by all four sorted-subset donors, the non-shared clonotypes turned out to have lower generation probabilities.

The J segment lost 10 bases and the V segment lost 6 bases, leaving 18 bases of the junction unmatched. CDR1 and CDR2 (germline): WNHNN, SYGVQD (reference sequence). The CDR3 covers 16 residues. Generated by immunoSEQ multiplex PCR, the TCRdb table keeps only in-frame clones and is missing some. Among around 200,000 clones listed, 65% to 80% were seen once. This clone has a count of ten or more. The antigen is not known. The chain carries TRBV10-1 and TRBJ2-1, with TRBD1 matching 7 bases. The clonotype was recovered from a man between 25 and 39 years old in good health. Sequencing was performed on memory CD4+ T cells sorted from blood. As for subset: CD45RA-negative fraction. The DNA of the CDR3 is TGCGCCAGCAGAGACGGTCGACAGGGCTCGAGGGGCGAGCAGTTCTTC. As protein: CASRDGRQGSRGEQFF.